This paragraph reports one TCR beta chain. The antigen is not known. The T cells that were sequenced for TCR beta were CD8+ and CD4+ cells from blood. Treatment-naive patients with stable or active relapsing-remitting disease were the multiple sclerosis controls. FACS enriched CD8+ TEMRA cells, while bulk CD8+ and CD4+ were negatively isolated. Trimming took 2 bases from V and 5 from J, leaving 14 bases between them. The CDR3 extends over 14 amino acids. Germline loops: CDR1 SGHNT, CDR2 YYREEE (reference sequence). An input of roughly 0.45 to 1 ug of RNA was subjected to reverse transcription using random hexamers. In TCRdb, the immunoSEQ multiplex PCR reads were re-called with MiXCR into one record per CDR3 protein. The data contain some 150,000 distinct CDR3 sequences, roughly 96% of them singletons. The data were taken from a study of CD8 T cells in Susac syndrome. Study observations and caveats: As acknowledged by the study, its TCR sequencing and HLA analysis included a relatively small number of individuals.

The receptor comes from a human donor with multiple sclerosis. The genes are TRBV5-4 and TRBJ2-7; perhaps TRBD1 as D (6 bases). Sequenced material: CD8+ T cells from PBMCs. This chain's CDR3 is CASSLGGSFNEQYF. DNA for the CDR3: TGTGCCAGCAGCTTAGGGGGATCTTTCAACGAGCAGTACTTC.